The source of this TCR beta chain is a study of blood T cell repertoires in COVID-19. This table comes from immunoSEQ multiplex PCR, and its TCRdb copy is limited to in-frame clones, with some not included. The sample carries about 35,000 clones, approximately 80% recorded once. The ends were cut back, 6 bases at V and 6 bases at J, with 21 bases in the middle. This CDR3 has 16 residues. Germline V CDR1 and CDR2: SEHNR, FQNEAQ (reference sequence). The V and J genes are TRBV7-9 and TRBJ2-1; D might be TRBD1 (5 bases). The specimen sequenced was peripheral blood. The clonotype comes from a man aged 55-75 years in a cohort sampled during active COVID-19. CDR3 bases: TGTGCCAGCAGACCGAACTGGGGCCCGCACCTCAATGAGCAGTTCTTC. As protein: CASRPNWGPHLNEQFF.